This T cell receptor (beta chain) was found in a study of shared clonotypes between healthy human individuals. Libraries were prepared by immunoSEQ multiplex PCR; TCRdb keeps only in-frame clonotypes and omits some of them. The data hold some 490,000 clones, with over 75% observed a single time. The germline V gene has CDR1 SGHRS and CDR2 YFSETQ. Trimming took 4 bases from V and 7 from J; bases not matched to a gene: 10. The CDR3 is 14 amino acids. The V gene is TRBV5-1, the J gene TRBJ1-2; TRBD1 matches 7 bases. This sequence originates from a woman between 40 and 50 years old in good health. Some clones in this sample may be carry-over from other donors' samples. What was sequenced was PBMCs. The CDR3 here is CASSPPTGSSGYTF. CDR3 coding DNA: TGCGCCAGCAGCCCTCCGACAGGGTCCTCTGGCTACACCTTC.